One and the same sample provided the 10 T cell receptor beta chains below, sequenced in a study of identifying expanded T cells in peripheral blood. Some clones are missing from TCRdb's copy, which holds only in-frame ones; the method was immunoSEQ multiplex PCR. The sample includes over 85,000 clones, roughly 88% seen only once; the top ten take 11% to 15%. Specimen: blood. These receptors all stem from a person aged 18 to 75 in good health.

This clone was seen a single time. This chain links TRBV19 with TRBJ1-5; the D gene is possibly TRBD1 (6 bases). With 6 bases removed from V and 3 bases from J, the gap between germline ends came to 9 bases. The CDR3 sequence is 13 residues long. CDR1 and CDR2 (germline): LNHDA, SQIVND (reference sequence). CDR3 DNA: TGTGCCAGTAGCGACAGGAACAATCAGCCCCAGCATTTT. As protein: CASSDRNNQPQHF.

This clone was found once. The rearrangement links TRBV27 to TRBJ2-3; no clear D gene. This CDR3 is 13 amino acids long. Trimming left V 6 bases short and J 2 bases short, with 9 bases between. Germline-derived CDR1 and CDR2 are MNHEY and SMNVEV (reference sequence). As DNA, the CDR3 is TGTGCCAGCAGGAACAGTGACACAGATACGCAGTATTTT. Translation gives CASRNSDTDTQYF.

V and J are TRBV27 and TRBJ2-2, with 16 bases identical to TRBD2. The germline gives CDR1 MNHEY, CDR2 SMNVEV (reference sequence). V was clipped by 8 bases and J by 4 bases; unmatched bases: 10. The CDR3 is made up of 18 amino acids. This CDR3 is CASSHGGLAGGRTGELFF. The CDR3 nucleotides read TGTGCCAGCTCCCATGGGGGACTAGCGGGAGGGCGCACCGGGGAGCTGTTTTTT.

The chain uses TRBV29-1 and TRBJ1-1; D is unresolved. CDR3 size: 11 residues. Trimming cost V 0 bases and J 11 bases, with 10 bases left between them. From germline, CDR1 is SQVTM and CDR2 ANQGSEA. The CDR3 is CSVEDLGRAFF. CDR3 nucleotide sequence: TGCAGCGTTGAAGATCTAGGGAGGGCTTTCTTT.

The chain combines TRBV5-1 with TRBJ2-7; tentatively, D is TRBD1 (6 bases). The ends were cut back, 5 bases at V and 5 bases at J, with 14 bases in the middle. The CDR3 is 13 residues long. Germline-derived CDR1 and CDR2 are SGHRS and YFSETQ. DNA for the CDR3: TGCGCCAGCAGAGGTACAGGGAAGGACGAGCAGTACTTC. Protein sequence: CASRGTGKDEQYF.

This clone was counted once. CDR3 residues: CASSSIEPTKRYEQYF. Here the CDR3 DNA reads TGTGCCAGCAGTTCTATAGAACCGACCAAACGCTACGAGCAGTACTTC. The chain links TRBV27 to TRBJ2-7; no clear D gene. The CDR3 loop spans 16 amino acids. Trimming stripped 4 bases from V and 3 bases from J, with 19 bases between. Germline V gene sequence: CDR1 MNHEY, CDR2 SMNVEV (reference sequence).

This chain connects TRBV6-4 to TRBJ2-1; no clear D gene. The V end was cut by 3 bases, the J end by 9 bases, with 12 bases between. The CDR3 covers 13 residues. Germline values: CDR1 MRHNA, CDR2 SNTAGT. The CDR3 reads CASSDLSSSEQFF. CDR3 DNA: TGTGCCAGCAGTGATTTGTCGTCAAGTGAGCAGTTCTTC.

The rearrangement joins TRBV10-3 to TRBJ2-5, with 13 bases identical to TRBD2. CDR1 and CDR2 (germline): ENHRY, SYGVKD. CDR3 length: 17 amino acids. The J segment lost 2 bases and the V segment lost 0 bases, leaving 3 bases of the junction unmatched. The CDR3 sequence: CAISESEGLAGQETQYF. The CDR3 nucleotides are TGTGCCATCAGTGAGTCTGAGGGACTAGCGGGACAAGAGACCCAGTACTTC.

The J gene is TRBJ1-2, the V gene TRBV4-1; 11 nucleotides match TRBD1. CDR1 is MGHRA, CDR2 YSYEKL, per germline. This CDR3 comprises 13 residues. V shed 3 bases and J 7 bases; nucleotides not matched to a gene: 1. CDR3 DNA: TGCGCCAGCAGCCAGGGACAGGGGGTTGGCTACACCTTC. As protein: CASSQGQGVGYTF.

A single count supports this clone. The chain is built from TRBV7-2 and TRBJ2-3, with 8 bases matching TRBD2. Looked up from germline, CDR1 is SGHTA and CDR2 is FQGNSA. Germline trimming cut 5 bases from V and 4 bases from J; bases unmatched to any gene: 8. This CDR3 has 15 residues. The CDR3 here is CASSPATGGSDTQYF. The CDR3 DNA follows: TGTGCCAGCAGCCCCGCCACGGGAGGGTCAGATACGCAGTATTTT.